One and the same sample provided the 18 T cell receptor beta chains below, sequenced in a study of neurological immune-mediated disorders. TCRdb passed the 5' RACE reads through MiXCR, listing each CDR3 protein once. This sample has roughly 71,000 distinct CDR3 sequences, with roughly 3.9% found just once. The specimen was PBMCs. These receptors were collected from a man between 25 and 39 years old with multiple sclerosis.

This clonotype was recorded many times. The chain combines TRBV9 with TRBJ1-1, with a tentative D call TRBD1 (5 bases). Germline-derived CDR1 and CDR2 are SGDLS and YYNGEE. Trimming stripped 3 bases from V and 0 bases from J, with 12 bases between. CDR3 length: 15 residues. CDR3 region: CASSAGPGMNTEAFF. CDR3 nucleotides: TGTGCCAGCAGCGCAGGACCAGGGATGAACACTGAAGCTTTCTTT.

This clonotype was detected only a few times. The CDR3 sequence is CASSLLASGAIPDTQYF. CDR3 coding DNA: TGTGCCAGCTCCCTCTTGGCTAGCGGGGCTATCCCAGATACGCAGTATTTT. The chain employs TRBV18 and TRBJ2-3; 9 nucleotides agree with TRBD2. CDR1 is KGHSH, CDR2 LQKENI, per germline. The CDR3 has 17 residues. V lost 6 bases to trimming and J lost 4 bases; unmatched junction nucleotides: 14.

This clonotype has at least ten counts. The genes are TRBV6-2 or TRBV6-3 and TRBJ2-7, with no clear D. The CDR3 covers 12 residues. CDR1 and CDR2 from the germline V gene are MNHEY and SVGEGT. Trimming took off 3 bases at V and 4 bases at J, with 7 bases between the two ends. The CDR3 sequence: CASSYKGYEQYF. CDR3 in DNA: TGTGCCAGCAGTTATAAAGGTTACGAGCAGTACTTC.

This clonotype appeared many times. V and J are TRBV9 and TRBJ2-3; 7 bases line up with TRBD1. CDR1 and CDR2 (germline): SGDLS, YYNGEE. CDR3 length: 16 amino acids. V was clipped by 3 bases and J by 2 bases; unmatched bases: 9. The CDR3 loop is CASSARTGDFTDTQYF. DNA of the CDR3: TGTGCCAGCAGCGCCCGGACAGGTGATTTCACAGATACGCAGTATTTT.

Ten or more counts support this clonotype. The chain joins TRBV20-1 to TRBJ1-1, with 7 bases aligning to TRBD1. V shed 3 bases, J shed 7 bases, and the junction held 8 bases outside the gene matches. Germline V gene data show CDR1 as DFQATT and CDR2 as SNEGSKA (reference sequence). This CDR3 is built from 13 residues. The CDR3 DNA reads TGCAGTGCTAGTCGACAGGGTTTTAGTGAAGCTTTCTTT. This encodes CSASRQGFSEAFF.

This clonotype was seen at least ten times. The chain uses TRBV5-6 and TRBJ2-5, with D perhaps being TRBD1 or TRBD2 (5 bases each). CDR1 SGHDT and CDR2 YYEEEE come from the germline V gene. Trimming shortened V by 2 bases and J by 2 bases, and 10 bases separated the two germline ends. The CDR3 sequence is 14 residues long. Written as DNA, the CDR3 is TGTGCCAGCAGCTTAAGGGACGGTCAAGAGACCCAGTACTTC. Its protein is CASSLRDGQETQYF. Filled out from reference TRBV5-6 and TRBJ2-5, the complete variable domain reads DAGVTQSPTHLIKTRGQQVTLRCSPKSGHDTVSWYQQALGQGPQFIFQYYEEEERQRGNFPDRFSGHQFPNYSSELNVNALLLGDSALYLCASSLRDGQETQYFGPGTRLLVL.

This clonotype has a count of ten or more. CDR3 amino acids: CASSLGLSSGNYGYTF. CDR3 nucleotide sequence: TGTGCCAGCAGCTTAGGGTTGAGCTCCGGGAACTATGGCTACACCTTC. The chain has TRBV7-8 and TRBJ1-2; D is unresolved. CDR3 length: 16 amino acids. The V end was cut by 1 base, the J end by 2 bases, with 14 bases between. Germline loops: CDR1 SGHVS, CDR2 FQNEAQ.

This clonotype was seen many times. The chain combines TRBV24-1 with TRBJ2-3; perhaps TRBD2 as D (5 bases). The germline gives CDR1 KGHDR, CDR2 SFDVKD. Trimming shortened V by 4 bases and J by 3 bases, and 7 bases separated the two germline ends. CDR3 length: 13 residues. The CDR3 sequence is CATSDGVTDTQYF. The CDR3 DNA reads TGTGCCACCAGTGACGGGGTTACAGATACGCAGTATTTT.

This clonotype was detected many times. The V call is TRBV4-1, the J call TRBJ2-1; the D gene is possibly TRBD2 (5 bases). Per the germline V gene, CDR1 is MGHRA and CDR2 is YSYEKL. The CDR3 consists of 17 residues. V lost 0 bases to trimming and J lost 4 bases, with 16 bases between them. This chain's CDR3 is CASSQDRGLAIYNEQFF. The CDR3 DNA reads TGCGCCAGCAGCCAAGATCGGGGTCTAGCTATTTACAATGAGCAGTTCTTC.

This clonotype was picked up many times. V and J are TRBV28 and TRBJ1-6; 9 bases fit TRBD1. CDR1 is MDHEN and CDR2 is SYDVKM in the germline V gene. The junction had 5 bases not matched to a gene; V was cut back by 5 bases and J by 9 bases. The CDR3 is made up of 14 amino acids. Here the CDR3 reads CASSEGQGSSPLHF. The CDR3, as DNA: TGTGCCAGCAGTGAAGGACAGGGGAGTTCACCCCTCCACTTT.

This clonotype was seen many times. J is TRBJ1-2 and V is TRBV7-2, with TRBD1 matching over 8 bases. V lost 1 base, J lost 6 bases, and 7 bases stayed unmatched. This CDR3 has 15 residues. The germline CDR1 and CDR2 sequences are SGHTA and FQGNSA. The CDR3 here is CASSLGFTGGHGYTF. CDR3 sequence (DNA): TGTGCCAGCAGCTTAGGGTTCACAGGGGGGCATGGCTACACCTTC.

This clonotype was counted at least ten times. The V and J genes are TRBV6-2 or TRBV6-3 and TRBJ2-7; either TRBD1 or TRBD2 may fit D (5 bases each). The V end lost 6 bases, the J end lost 1 base, and 13 bases lay between the germline ends. CDR3 length: 14 amino acids. Germline CDR1 and CDR2: MNHEY and SVGEGT. The CDR3 loop reads CASSYRGGSYEQYF. Here the CDR3 DNA reads TGTGCCAGCAGCTACCGTGGGGGTTCCTACGAGCAGTACTTC.

This clonotype has a count of ten or more. The V call is TRBV18, the J call TRBJ2-5; D gene unclear. The CDR3 extends over 13 amino acids. Trimming shortened V by 0 bases and J by 5 bases, and 7 bases separated the two germline ends. CDR1 is KGHSH and CDR2 is LQKENI in the germline V gene. CDR3 nucleotide sequence: TGTGCCAGCTCACCACCCGACGGGGAGACCCAGTACTTC. Translating gives CASSPPDGETQYF.

The table lists this clonotype with many counts. The chain joins TRBV5-1 to TRBJ1-4; possibly TRBD1 for D (5 bases). V lost 0 bases and J lost 4, with 10 bases in between. CDR1 SGHRS and CDR2 YFSETQ come from the germline V gene. The CDR3 loop spans 15 amino acids. In DNA, the CDR3 is TGCGCCAGCAGCTTGGCCGGGACGTATAATGAAAAACTGTTTTTT. This sequence encodes CASSLAGTYNEKLFF.

This clonotype was counted at least ten times. The chain combines TRBV10-2 with TRBJ2-1, with 14 bases lining up with TRBD2. The CDR3 loop spans 15 amino acids. V trimming: 6 bases; J trimming: 7 bases; junction bases outside the gene matches: 5. Germline CDR1 is WSHSY and CDR2 is SAAADI. Here the CDR3 DNA reads TGCGCCAGCAGACCGGGACTAGCGGGGGTTAATGAGCAGTTCTTC. This gives the protein CASRPGLAGVNEQFF.

This clonotype has ten or more counts. The rearrangement links TRBV4-2 to TRBJ2-3; the D gene is possibly TRBD2 (7 bases). The V and J ends lost 4 bases and 3 bases respectively, with 17 bases between them. Looked up from germline, CDR1 is LGHNA and CDR2 is YNFKEQ. The CDR3 sequence is 16 residues long. CDR3 region: CASSPPEGGGTDTQYF. The CDR3 DNA follows: TGTGCCAGCAGCCCACCTGAAGGGGGGGGGACAGATACGCAGTATTTT.

This clonotype was seen ten or more times. The rearrangement links TRBV27 to TRBJ2-6; either TRBD1 or TRBD2 may fit D (5 bases each). The CDR3 has 16 residues. CDR1 is MNHEY and CDR2 is SMNVEV in the germline V gene (reference sequence). V was trimmed by 7 bases and J by 0 bases, leaving 13 bases between them. CDR3 bases: TGTGCCAGCACCTGGGGGTGGGGCTCTGGGGCCAACGTCCTGACTTTC. Its translation is CASTWGWGSGANVLTF.

This chain connects TRBV7-6 to TRBJ2-2; 10 bases are shared with TRBD2. With 4 bases clipped from V and 0 bases from J, the junction kept 8 bases outside the gene matches. Germline-derived CDR1 and CDR2 are SGHVS and FNYEAQ. The length of the CDR3 is 18 residues. The CDR3 reads CASSSRLAGESNTGELFF. In nucleotides, the CDR3 is TGTGCCAGCAGCTCAAGGCTAGCGGGGGAGTCGAACACCGGGGAGCTGTTTTTT.